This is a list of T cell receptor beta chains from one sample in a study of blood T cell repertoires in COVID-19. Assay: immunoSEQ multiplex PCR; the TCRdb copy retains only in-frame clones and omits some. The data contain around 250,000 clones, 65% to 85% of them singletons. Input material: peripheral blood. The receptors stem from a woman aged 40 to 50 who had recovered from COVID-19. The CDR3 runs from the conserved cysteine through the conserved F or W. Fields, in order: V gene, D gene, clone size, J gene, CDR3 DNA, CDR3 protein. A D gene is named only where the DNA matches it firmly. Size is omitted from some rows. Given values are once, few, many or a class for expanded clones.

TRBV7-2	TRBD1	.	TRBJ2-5	TGTGCCAGCAGCTTAGTAGGGGGCAGGGAGACCCAGTACTTC	CASSLVGGRETQYF
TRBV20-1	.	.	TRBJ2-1	TGCAGTGCTAGTACAGGGTTCACTGAGCAGTTCTTC	CSASTGFTEQFF
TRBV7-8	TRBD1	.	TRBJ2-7	TGTGCCAGCAGCCTACAACTGGGACAGGGGAGCTACGAGCAGTACTTC	CASSLQLGQGSYEQYF
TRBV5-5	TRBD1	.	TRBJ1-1	TGTGCCAGCAAACCACAGGGGGCTTTCACTGAAGCTTTCTTT	CASKPQGAFTEAFF
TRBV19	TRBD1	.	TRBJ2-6	TGTGCCAGTAGTTCGGGACAGAAACTCTCTGGGGCCAACGTCCTGACTTTC	CASSSGQKLSGANVLTF
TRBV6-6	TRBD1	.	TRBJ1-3	TGTGCCAGCAGCCCACAGGGGAAGACTGGAAACACCATATATTTT	CASSPQGKTGNTIYF
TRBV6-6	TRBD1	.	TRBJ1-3	TGTGCCAGCAGTTACACCGGGACAGCTGGAAACACCATATATTTT	CASSYTGTAGNTIYF
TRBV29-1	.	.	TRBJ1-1	TGCAGCGTGGCTGACGGGGTATTCACTGAAGCTTTCTTT	CSVADGVFTEAFF
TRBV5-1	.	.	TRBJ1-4	TGCGCCAGCAGCCAGGACAGCCGAACTAATGAAAAACTGTTTTTT	CASSQDSRTNEKLFF
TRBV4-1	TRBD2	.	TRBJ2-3	TGCGCCAGCAGCCAAGGGTTTAGAGCGGGGAGCACAGATACGCAGTATTTT	CASSQGFRAGSTDTQYF
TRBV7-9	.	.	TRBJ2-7	TGTGCCAGCAGCTTATCCTTGACACTTGGAAGCTCCTACGAGCAGTACTTC	CASSLSLTLGSSYEQYF
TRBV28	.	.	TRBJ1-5	TGTGCCAGCAGTTGGGGGACACTAAATCAGCCCCAGCATTTT	CASSWGTLNQPQHF
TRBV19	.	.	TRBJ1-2	TGTGCCAGTAGTAACGCCCCAGGGTTGTCTGGCTACACCTTC	CASSNAPGLSGYTF
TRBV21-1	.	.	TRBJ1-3	TGTGCCAGCAGCAAAGTGGCCGGCGGGGGCTCTGGAAACACCATATATTTT	CASSKVAGGGSGNTIYF
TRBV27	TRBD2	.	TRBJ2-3	TGTGCCAGCAGTTTATCGGTGGCGGGGGGCTGGACAGATACGCAGTATTTT	CASSLSVAGGWTDTQYF
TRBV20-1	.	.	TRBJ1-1	TGCAGCCCTAACACTGAAGCTTTCTTT	CSPNTEAFF
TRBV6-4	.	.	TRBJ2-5	TGTGCCAGCAGTGACCTCGGGGAAGGGAGACGGTGGGTTCAAGAGACCCAGTACTTC	CASSDLGEGRRWVQETQYF
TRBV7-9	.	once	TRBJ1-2	TGTGCCAGCAGCTTAGAGGTCGGGGGCTATGGCTACACCTTC	CASSLEVGGYGYTF
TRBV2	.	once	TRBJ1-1	TGTGCCCGCCAGGGGACCACTGAAGCTTTCTTT	CARQGTTEAFF
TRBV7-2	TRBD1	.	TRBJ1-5	TGTGCCAGCAGCTTAGTGGGACAGGAGTTTCAGCCCCAGCATTTT	CASSLVGQEFQPQHF
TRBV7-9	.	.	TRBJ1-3	TGTGCCAGCAGCCTTATACGTGGACAGTTCCTCTCCTCTGGAAACACCATATATTTT	CASSLIRGQFLSSGNTIYF
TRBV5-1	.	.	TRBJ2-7	TGCGCCAGCAGCTTGGCCGGGACAAACTCCTACGAGCAGTACTTC	CASSLAGTNSYEQYF
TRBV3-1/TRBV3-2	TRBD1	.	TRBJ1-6	TGTGCCAGCAGCGCACAGGGGGCGCATAATTCACCCCTCCACTTT	CASSAQGAHNSPLHF
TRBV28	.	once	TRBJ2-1	TGTGCCAGCAGTCAGGGTGACAGGAACAATGAGCAGTTCTTC	CASSQGDRNNEQFF
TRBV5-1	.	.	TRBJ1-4	TGCGCCAGCAGCTTGACAGGTTCTAATGAAAAACTGTTTTTT	CASSLTGSNEKLFF
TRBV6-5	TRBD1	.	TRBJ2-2	TGTGCCAGCAGCCTTGGGACAGGGGCCGGGGAGCTGTTTTTT	CASSLGTGAGELFF
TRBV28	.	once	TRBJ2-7	TGTGCCAGCAGTCACCACAGGGTAGTGTACGAGCAGTACTTC	CASSHHRVVYEQYF
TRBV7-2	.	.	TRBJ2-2	TGTGCCAGCAGCTACTTGGGCCGGATCACCGGGGAGCTGTTTTTT	CASSYLGRITGELFF
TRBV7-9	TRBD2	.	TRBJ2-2	TGTGCCAGCAGCCTCGGGAGGTGGACCGGGGAGCTGTTTTTT	CASSLGRWTGELFF
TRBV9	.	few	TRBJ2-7	TGTGCCAGCAGCGTAGGTGCCCAGGGATTCTACGAGCAGTACTTC	CASSVGAQGFYEQYF
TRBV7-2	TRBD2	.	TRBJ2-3	TGTGCCAGCAGCTTAGTGGTGACGGGGGGAGATACGCAGTATTTT	CASSLVVTGGDTQYF
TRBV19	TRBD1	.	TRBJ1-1	TGTGCCAGTAGTATCCAGGGGGTGAACACTGAAGCTTTCTTT	CASSIQGVNTEAFF
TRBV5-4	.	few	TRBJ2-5	TGTGCCAGCAGCTCCTCACCCCTAGGGACCCAGTACTTC	CASSSSPLGTQYF
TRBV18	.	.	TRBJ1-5	TGTGCCGTCCCCCCACGGATCAGGCAGCCCCAGCATTTT	CAVPPRIRQPQHF
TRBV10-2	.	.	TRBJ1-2	TGCGCCAGCAGTGATCCTAGGAAGCTTGGCTACACCTTC	CASSDPRKLGYTF
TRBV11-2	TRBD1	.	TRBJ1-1	TGTGCCAGCAGCGAGACAGGGTTTGAAGCTTTCTTT	CASSETGFEAFF
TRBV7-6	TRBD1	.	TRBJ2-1	TGTGCCAGCAGCTTAGGTGGACAGGCGGGTGACAATGAGCAGTTCTTC	CASSLGGQAGDNEQFF
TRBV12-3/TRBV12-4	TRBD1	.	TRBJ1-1	TGTGCCAGCAGGCGGGACAGGGCAGCTTTCTTT	CASRRDRAAFF
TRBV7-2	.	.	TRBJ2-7	TGTGCCAGCAGCGTCGACAGGGAGGCGAGGCCGTACTTC	CASSVDREARPYF
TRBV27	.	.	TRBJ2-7	TGTGCCAGCAGTTGGGGACTGCCCTACGAGCAGTACTTC	CASSWGLPYEQYF
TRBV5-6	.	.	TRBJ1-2	TGTGCCAGCATTGGACAGCCTCTTAACTATGGCTACACCTTC	CASIGQPLNYGYTF
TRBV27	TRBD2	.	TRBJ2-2	TGTGCCAGCAGTTTAGCGGGGGGGGTTAACACCGGGGAGCTGTTTTTT	CASSLAGGVNTGELFF
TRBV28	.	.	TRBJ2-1	TGTGCCAGCAGTTTACGGACTGATTTACCCTACAATGAGCAGTTCTTC	CASSLRTDLPYNEQFF
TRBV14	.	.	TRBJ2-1	TGTGCCAGCAGCCTCCCGGGGTACAATGAGCAGTTCTTC	CASSLPGYNEQFF
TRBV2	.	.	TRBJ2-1	TGTGCCAGCAGTTCAGACCTTACAGGGGAGCAGTTCTTC	CASSSDLTGEQFF
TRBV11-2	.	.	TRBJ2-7	TGTGCCAGCAGCGTAGCGTGGGGGCCTCTACTTTCCTACGAGCAGTACTTC	CASSVAWGPLLSYEQYF
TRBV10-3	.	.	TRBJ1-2	TGTGCCATCAGTGATATGGCAGGGCAGGGCTACACCTTC	CAISDMAGQGYTF
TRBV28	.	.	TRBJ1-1	TGTGCCAGCAGTTTCGGTTCCGAAAACACTGAAGCTTTCTTT	CASSFGSENTEAFF
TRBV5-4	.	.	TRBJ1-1	TGTGCCAGCAGCTTGGTTAGAGTCGGGGGATGGGAAGCTGAAGCTTTCTTT	CASSLVRVGGWEAEAFF